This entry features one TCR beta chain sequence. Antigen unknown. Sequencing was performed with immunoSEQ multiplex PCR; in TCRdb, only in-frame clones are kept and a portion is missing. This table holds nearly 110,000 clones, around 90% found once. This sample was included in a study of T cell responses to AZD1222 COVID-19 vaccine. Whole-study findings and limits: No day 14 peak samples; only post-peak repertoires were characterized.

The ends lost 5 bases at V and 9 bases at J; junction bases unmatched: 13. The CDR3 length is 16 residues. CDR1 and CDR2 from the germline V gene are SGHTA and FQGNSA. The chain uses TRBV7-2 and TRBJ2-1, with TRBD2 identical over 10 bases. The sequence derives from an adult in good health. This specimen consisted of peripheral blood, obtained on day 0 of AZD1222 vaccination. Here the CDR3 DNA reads TGTGCCAGCAGCCCAGGGGCTAGCGGGGGCCGAGGTGAGCAGTTCTTC. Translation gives CASSPGASGGRGEQFF.